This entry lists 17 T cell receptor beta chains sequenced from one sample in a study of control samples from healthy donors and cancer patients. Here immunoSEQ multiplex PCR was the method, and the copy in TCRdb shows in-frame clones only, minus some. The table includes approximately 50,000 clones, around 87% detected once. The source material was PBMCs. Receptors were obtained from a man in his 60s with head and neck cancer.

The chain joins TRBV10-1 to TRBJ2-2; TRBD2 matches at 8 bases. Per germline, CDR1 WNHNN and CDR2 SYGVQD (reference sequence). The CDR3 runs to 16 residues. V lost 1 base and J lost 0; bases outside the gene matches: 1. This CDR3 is CASSELAGTNTGELFF. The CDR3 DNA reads TGCGCCAGCAGTGAGTTAGCGGGAACGAACACCGGGGAGCTGTTTTTT.

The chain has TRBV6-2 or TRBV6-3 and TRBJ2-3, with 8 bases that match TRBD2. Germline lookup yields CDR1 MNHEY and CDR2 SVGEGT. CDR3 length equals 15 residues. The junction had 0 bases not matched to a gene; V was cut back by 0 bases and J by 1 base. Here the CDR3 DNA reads TGTGCCAGCAGTTACTCGACTAGCGGCACAGATACGCAGTATTTT. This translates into CASSYSTSGTDTQYF.

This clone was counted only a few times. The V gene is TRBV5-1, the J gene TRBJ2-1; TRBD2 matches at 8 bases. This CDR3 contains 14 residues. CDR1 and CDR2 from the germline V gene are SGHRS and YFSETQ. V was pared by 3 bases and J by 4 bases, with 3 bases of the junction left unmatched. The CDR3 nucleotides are TGCGCCAGCAGCTCCGGACTAGCTTACAATGAGCAGTTCTTC. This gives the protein CASSSGLAYNEQFF.

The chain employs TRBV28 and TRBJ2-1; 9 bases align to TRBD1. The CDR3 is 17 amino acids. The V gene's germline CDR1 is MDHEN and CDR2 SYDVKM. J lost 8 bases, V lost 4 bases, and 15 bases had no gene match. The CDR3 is CASSSAPGQGSFDEQFF. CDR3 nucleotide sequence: TGTGCCAGCAGTTCCGCACCGGGACAGGGATCTTTTGATGAGCAGTTCTTC.

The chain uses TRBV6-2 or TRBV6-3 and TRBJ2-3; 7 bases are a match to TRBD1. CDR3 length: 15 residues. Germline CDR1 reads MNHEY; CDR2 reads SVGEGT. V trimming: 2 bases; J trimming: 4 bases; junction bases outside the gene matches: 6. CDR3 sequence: CASSYRGTGADTQYF. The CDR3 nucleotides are TGTGCCAGCAGTTACAGGGGTACAGGGGCAGATACGCAGTATTTT.

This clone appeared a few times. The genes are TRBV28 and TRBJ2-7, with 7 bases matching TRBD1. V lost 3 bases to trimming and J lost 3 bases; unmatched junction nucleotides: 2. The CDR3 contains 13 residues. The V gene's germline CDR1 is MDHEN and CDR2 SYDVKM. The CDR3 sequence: CASSFGQDYEQYF. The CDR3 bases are TGTGCCAGCAGTTTTGGACAGGACTACGAGCAGTACTTC.

CDR3: CASSGQGRGNYGYTF. The CDR3 DNA is TGTGCCAGCAGCGGACAGGGGCGCGGTAACTATGGCTACACCTTC. This rearrangement joins TRBV28 to TRBJ1-2; 9 bases map to TRBD1. The V and J ends lost 6 bases and 1 base, in that order; junction bases with no gene match: 6. The length of the CDR3 is 15 residues. The germline CDR1 and CDR2 sequences are MDHEN and SYDVKM.

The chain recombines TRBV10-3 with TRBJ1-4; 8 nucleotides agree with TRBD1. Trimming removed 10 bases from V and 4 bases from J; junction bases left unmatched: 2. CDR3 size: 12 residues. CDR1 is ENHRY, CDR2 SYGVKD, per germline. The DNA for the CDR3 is TGTGCCACAGGGGGCCTTAATGAAAAACTGTTTTTT. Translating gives CATGGLNEKLFF.

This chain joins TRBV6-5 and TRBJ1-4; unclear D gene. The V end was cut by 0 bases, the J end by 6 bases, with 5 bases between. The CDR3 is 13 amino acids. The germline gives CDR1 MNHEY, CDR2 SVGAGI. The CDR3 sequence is CASSYSRDEKLFF. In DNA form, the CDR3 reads TGTGCCAGCAGTTACTCTCGGGATGAAAAACTGTTTTTT.

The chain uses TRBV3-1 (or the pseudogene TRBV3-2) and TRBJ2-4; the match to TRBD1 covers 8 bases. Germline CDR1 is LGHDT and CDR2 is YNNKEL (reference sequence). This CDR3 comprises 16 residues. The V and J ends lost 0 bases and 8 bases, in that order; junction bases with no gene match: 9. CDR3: CASSQDWTGRRDIQYF. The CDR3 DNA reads TGTGCCAGCAGCCAAGATTGGACAGGGCGACGAGACATTCAGTACTTC.

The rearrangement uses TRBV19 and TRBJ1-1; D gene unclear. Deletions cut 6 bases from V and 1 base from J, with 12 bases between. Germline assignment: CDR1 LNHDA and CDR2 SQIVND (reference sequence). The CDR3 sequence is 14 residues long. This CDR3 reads CASSLLSRNTEAFF. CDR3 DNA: TGTGCCAGTAGCCTTCTTTCGAGGAACACTGAAGCTTTCTTT.

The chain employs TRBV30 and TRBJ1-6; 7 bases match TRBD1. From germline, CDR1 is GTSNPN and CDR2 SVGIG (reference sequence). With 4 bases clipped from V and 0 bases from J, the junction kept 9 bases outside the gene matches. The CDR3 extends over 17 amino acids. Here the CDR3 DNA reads TGTGCCTGGAATAACTTACAGGGGAGCTCCTATAATTCACCCCTCCACTTT. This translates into CAWNNLQGSSYNSPLHF.

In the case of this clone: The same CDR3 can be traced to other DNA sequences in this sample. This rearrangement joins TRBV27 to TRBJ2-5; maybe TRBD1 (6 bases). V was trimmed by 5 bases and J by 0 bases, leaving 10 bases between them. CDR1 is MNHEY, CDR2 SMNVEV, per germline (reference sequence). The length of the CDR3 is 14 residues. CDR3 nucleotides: TGTGCCAGCAGTCTAGGACAGTACCAAGAGACCCAGTACTTC. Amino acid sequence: CASSLGQYQETQYF.

CDR3: CASSLGVAGAYGYTF. In DNA form, the CDR3 reads TGTGCCAGCAGCTTAGGAGTGGCAGGGGCCTACGGCTACACCTTC. V is TRBV7-9 and J is TRBJ1-2, with D possibly being TRBD1 (6 bases). The CDR3 contains 15 residues. Trimming shortened V by 1 base and J by 8 bases, and 17 bases separated the two germline ends. Germline V lookup: CDR1 SEHNR, CDR2 FQNEAQ (reference sequence).

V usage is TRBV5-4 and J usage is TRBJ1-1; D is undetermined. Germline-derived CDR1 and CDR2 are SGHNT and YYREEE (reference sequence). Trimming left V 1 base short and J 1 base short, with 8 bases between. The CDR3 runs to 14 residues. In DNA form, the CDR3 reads TGTGCCAGCAGCTTGTTATCACAGAACACTGAAGCTTTCTTT. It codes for CASSLLSQNTEAFF.

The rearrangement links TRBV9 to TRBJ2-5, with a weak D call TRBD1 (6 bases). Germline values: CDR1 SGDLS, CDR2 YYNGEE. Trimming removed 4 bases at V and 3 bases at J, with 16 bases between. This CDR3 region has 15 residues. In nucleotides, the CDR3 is TGTGCCAGCAGCTCGGCCGGGACACCCAAAGAGACCCAGTACTTC. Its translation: CASSSAGTPKETQYF.

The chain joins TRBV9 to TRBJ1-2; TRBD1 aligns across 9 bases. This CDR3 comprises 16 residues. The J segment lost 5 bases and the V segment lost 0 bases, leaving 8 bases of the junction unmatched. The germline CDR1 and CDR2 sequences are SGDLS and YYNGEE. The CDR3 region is CASSVGGTGSKYGYTF. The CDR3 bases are TGTGCCAGCAGCGTAGGAGGGACAGGGTCGAAGTATGGCTACACCTTC.